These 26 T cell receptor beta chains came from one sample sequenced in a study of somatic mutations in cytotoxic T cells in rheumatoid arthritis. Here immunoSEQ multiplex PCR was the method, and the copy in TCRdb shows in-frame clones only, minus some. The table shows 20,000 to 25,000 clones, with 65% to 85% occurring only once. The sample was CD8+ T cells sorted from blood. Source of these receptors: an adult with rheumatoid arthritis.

The CDR3 is CASSLPSGGWSSYNEQFF. CDR3 sequence (DNA): TGTGCCAGCAGCTTACCTAGCGGGGGTTGGAGCTCCTACAATGAGCAGTTCTTC. V and J are TRBV11-2 and TRBJ2-1; TRBD2 aligns across 10 bases. The CDR3 has 18 amino acids. Germline V gives CDR1 SGHAT, CDR2 FQNNGV. With V trimmed by 2 bases and J by 0 bases, 7 bases remained unmatched.

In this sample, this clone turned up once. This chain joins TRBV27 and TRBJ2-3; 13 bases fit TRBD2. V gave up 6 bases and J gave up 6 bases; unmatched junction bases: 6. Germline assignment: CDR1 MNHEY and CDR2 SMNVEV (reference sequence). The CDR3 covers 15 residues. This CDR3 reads CASRLAGGLEDTQYF. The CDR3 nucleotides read TGTGCCAGCAGACTAGCGGGGGGGCTGGAGGATACGCAGTATTTT.

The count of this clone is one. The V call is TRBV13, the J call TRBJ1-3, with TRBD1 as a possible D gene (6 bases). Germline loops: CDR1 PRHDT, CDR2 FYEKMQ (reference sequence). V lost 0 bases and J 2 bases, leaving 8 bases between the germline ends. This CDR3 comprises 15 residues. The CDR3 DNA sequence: TGTGCCAGCAGCTTAGGGGGGGCCGCTGGAAACACCATATATTTT. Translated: CASSLGGAAGNTIYF.

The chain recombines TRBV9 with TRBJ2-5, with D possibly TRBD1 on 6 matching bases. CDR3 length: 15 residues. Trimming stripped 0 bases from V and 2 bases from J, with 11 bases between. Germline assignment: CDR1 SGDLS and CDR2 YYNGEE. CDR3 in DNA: TGTGCCAGCAGCGTAGTAACAGGGATGCAAGAGACCCAGTACTTC. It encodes CASSVVTGMQETQYF. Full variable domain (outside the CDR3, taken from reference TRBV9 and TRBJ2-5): DSGVTQTPKHLITATGQRVTLRCSPRSGDLSVYWYQQSLDQGLQFLIQYYNGEERAKGNILERFSAQQFPDLHSELNLSSLELGDSALYFCASSVVTGMQETQYFGPGTRLLVL.

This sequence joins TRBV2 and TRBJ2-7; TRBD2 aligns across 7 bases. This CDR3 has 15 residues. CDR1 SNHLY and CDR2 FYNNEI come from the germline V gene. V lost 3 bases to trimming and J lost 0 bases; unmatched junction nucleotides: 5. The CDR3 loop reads CASSEGSGTSYEQYF. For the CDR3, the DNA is TGTGCCAGCAGTGAGGGGAGCGGGACCTCCTACGAGCAGTACTTC.

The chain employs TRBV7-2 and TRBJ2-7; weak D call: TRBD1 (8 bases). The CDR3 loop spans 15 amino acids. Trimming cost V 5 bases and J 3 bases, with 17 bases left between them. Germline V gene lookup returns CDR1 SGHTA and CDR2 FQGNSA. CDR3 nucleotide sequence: TGTGCCAGCAGCCCGGGAGGAACAGGGGGCTACGAGCAGTACTTC. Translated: CASSPGGTGGYEQYF.

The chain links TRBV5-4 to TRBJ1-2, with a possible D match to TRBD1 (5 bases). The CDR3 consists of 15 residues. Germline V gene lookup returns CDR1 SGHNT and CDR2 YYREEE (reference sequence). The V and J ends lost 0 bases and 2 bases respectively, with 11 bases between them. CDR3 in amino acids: CASSLVSGTNYGYTF. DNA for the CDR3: TGTGCCAGCAGCTTGGTTTCAGGGACCAACTATGGCTACACCTTC.

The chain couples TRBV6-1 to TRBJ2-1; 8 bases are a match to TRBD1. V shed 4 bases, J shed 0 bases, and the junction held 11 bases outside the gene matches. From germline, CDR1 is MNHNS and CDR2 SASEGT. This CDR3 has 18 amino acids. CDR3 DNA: TGTGCCAGCAGTGCCGGGACAGGTCTTTTGAGCTCCTACAATGAGCAGTTCTTC. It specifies CASSAGTGLLSSYNEQFF.

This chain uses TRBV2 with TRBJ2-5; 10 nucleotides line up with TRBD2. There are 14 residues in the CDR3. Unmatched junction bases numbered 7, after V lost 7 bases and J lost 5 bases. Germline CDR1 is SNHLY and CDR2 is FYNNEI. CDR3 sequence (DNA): TGTGCCAGCACCAAAATGGGACTAGCGGAGACCCAGTACTTC. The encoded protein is CASTKMGLAETQYF.

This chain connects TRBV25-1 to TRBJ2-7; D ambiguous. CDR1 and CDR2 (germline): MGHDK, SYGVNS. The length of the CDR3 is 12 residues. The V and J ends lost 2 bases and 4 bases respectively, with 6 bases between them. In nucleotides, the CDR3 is TGTGCCAGCAGTGAAGAAGGGTACGAGCAGTACTTC. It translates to CASSEEGYEQYF.

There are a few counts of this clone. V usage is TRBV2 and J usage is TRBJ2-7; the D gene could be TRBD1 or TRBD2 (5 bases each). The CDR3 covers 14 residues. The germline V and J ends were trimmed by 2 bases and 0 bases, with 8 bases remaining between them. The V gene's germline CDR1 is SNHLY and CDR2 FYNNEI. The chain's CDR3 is CASSELGTSYEQYF. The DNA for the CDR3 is TGTGCCAGCAGTGAATTGGGGACCTCCTACGAGCAGTACTTC. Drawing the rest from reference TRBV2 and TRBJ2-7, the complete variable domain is EPEVTQTPSHQVTQMGQEVILRCVPISNHLYFYWYRQILGQKVEFLVSFYNNEISEKSEIFDDQFSVERPDGSNFTLKIRSTKLEDSAMYFCASSELGTSYEQYFGPGTRLTVT.

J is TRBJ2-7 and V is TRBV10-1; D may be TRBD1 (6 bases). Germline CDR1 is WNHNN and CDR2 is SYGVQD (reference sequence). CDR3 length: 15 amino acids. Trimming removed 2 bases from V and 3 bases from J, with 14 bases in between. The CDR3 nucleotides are TGCGCCAGCAGTGAGGGCCAGGGGACCCTCTACGAGCAGTACTTC. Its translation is CASSEGQGTLYEQYF.

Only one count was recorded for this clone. The CDR3 sequence is CASSLFYPRDSVTPGSGNTIYF. The CDR3 nucleotides are TGCGCCAGCAGCTTGTTTTATCCGAGGGATTCGGTGACTCCTGGCTCTGGAAACACCATATATTTT. V is TRBV5-1 and J is TRBJ1-3; D is ambiguous. Trimming stripped 1 base from V and 0 bases from J, with 29 bases between. Germline V gene lookup returns CDR1 SGHRS and CDR2 YFSETQ. The CDR3 is made up of 22 amino acids.

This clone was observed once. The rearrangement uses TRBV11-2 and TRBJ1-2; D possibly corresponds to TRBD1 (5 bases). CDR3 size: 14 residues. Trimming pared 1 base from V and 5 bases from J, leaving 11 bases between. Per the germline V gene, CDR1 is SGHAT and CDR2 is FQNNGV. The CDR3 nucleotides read TGTGCCAGCAGCTTAGTGGGGCCGGGATATGGCTACACCTTC. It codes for CASSLVGPGYGYTF.

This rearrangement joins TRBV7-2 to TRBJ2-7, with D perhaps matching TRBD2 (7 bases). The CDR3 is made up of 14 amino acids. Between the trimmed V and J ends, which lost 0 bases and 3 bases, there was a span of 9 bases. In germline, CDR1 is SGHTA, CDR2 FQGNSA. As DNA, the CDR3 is TGTGCCAGCAGCTTAGCGGGGGGGCTCTACGAGCAGTACTTC. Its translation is CASSLAGGLYEQYF.

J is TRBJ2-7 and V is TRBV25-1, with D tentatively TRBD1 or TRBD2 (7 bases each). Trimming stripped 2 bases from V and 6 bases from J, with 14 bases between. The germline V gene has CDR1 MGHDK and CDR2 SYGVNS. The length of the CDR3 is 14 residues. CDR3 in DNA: TGTGCCAGCAGTGAACAGGGGGGGGTCGGCGAGCAGTACTTC. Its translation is CASSEQGGVGEQYF.

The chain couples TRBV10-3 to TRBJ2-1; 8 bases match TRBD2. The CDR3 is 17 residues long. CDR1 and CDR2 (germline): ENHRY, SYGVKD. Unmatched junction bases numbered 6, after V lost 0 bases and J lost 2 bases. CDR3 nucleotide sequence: TGTGCCATCAGTGAGTCTGGTCTAGCGGGTGCCTACAATGAGCAGTTCTTC. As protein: CAISESGLAGAYNEQFF.

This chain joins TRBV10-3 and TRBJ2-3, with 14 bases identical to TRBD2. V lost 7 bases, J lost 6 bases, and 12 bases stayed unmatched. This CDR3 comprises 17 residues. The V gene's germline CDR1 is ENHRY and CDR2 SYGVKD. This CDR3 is CAIIGTSGGHSPDTQYF. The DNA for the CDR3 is TGTGCCATCATTGGGACTAGCGGGGGCCATAGCCCGGATACGCAGTATTTT.

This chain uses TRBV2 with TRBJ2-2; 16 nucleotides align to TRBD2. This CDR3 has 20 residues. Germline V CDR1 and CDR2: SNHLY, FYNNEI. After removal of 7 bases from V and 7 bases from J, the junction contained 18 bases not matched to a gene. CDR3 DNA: TGTGCCAGCAAGAATCCACCGGGACTAGCGGGGGGGGGCTCTGGCGGGGAGCTGTTTTTT. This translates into CASKNPPGLAGGGSGGELFF.

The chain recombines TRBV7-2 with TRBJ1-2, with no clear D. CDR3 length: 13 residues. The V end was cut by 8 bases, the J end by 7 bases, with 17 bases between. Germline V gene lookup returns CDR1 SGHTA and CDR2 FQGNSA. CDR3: CASPLVGGIGYTF. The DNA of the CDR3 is TGTGCCAGCCCCTTGGTAGGTGGAATTGGCTACACCTTC.

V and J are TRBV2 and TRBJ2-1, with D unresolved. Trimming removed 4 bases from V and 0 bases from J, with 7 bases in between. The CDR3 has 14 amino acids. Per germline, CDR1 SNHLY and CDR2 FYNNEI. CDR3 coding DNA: TGTGCCAGCAGTGTTCGTAGCTCCTACAATGAGCAGTTCTTC. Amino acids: CASSVRSSYNEQFF.

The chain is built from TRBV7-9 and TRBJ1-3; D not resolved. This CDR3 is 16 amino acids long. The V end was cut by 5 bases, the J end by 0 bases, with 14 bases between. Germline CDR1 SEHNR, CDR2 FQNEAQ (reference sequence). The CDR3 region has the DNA TGTGCCAGCAGCGCTGGACCGATACCCTCTGGAAACACCATATATTTT. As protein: CASSAGPIPSGNTIYF.

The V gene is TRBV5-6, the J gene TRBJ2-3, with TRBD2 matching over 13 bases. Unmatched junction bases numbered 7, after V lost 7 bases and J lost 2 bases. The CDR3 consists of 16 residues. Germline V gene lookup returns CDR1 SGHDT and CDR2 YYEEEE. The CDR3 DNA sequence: TGTGCCAGCTGCTGGGGACTAGCGGGGCCCACAGATACGCAGTATTTT. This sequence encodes CASCWGLAGPTDTQYF.

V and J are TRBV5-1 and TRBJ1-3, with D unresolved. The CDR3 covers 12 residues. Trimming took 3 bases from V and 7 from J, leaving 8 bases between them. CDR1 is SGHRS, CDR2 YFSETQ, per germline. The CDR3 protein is CASSSTDNTIYF. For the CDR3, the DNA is TGCGCCAGCAGCTCTACAGACAACACCATATATTTT.

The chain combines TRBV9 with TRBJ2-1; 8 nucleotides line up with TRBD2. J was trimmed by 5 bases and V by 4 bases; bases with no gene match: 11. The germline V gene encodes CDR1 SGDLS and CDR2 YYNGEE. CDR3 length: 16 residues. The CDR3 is CASSPYSGGANNEQFF. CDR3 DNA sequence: TGTGCCAGCAGCCCATATTCCGGGGGGGCTAACAATGAGCAGTTCTTC.

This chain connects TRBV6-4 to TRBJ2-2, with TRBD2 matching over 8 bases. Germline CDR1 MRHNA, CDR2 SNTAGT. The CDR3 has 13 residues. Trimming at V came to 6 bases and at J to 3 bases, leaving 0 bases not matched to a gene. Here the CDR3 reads CASSGGDTGELFF. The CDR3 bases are TGTGCCAGCAGCGGGGGGGACACCGGGGAGCTGTTTTTT.